This TCR beta chain appears in the sequencing data of a study of shared clonotypes between healthy human individuals. Looking at the study overall: A few men and a couple of women, aged 18 to 49, were donors. Per donor, three plates held CD4 naive cells, three held CD4 memory, two held CD8 naive and one held CD8 memory.

Study observations and caveats: Some clonotypes were shared by all four sorted-subset donors, while others were not shared. The non-shared ones had lower generation probabilities than the shared ones.

On this clone itself: Its matching antigen is unknown.

Clones were read by immunoSEQ multiplex PCR, and TCRdb kept only the in-frame ones, dropping some. The table records about 1.1 million clones, approximately 80% of them present only once. This TCR derives from a young man in good health. Some clones in this sample may be carry-over from other donors' samples. Sequenced material: memory CD4+ T cells from PBMCs. Subset specified: CD45RA-negative fraction.

The CDR3 nucleotides are TGTGCCAGCAGGTTGAGCGGGAGCGAGGAGCAGTTCTTC. Protein sequence: CASRLSGSEEQFF. V and J are TRBV9 and TRBJ2-1; 8 bases map to TRBD2. This CDR3 comprises 13 residues. From germline, CDR1 is SGDLS and CDR2 YYNGEE. The trim removed 5 bases at V and 10 bases at J, leaving 8 bases unmatched. The full variable domain, in which reference TRBV9 and TRBJ2-1 provide the parts outside the CDR3, is DSGVTQTPKHLITATGQRVTLRCSPRSGDLSVYWYQQSLDQGLQFLIQYYNGEERAKGNILERFSAQQFPDLHSELNLSSLELGDSALYFCASRLSGSEEQFFGPGTRLTVL.